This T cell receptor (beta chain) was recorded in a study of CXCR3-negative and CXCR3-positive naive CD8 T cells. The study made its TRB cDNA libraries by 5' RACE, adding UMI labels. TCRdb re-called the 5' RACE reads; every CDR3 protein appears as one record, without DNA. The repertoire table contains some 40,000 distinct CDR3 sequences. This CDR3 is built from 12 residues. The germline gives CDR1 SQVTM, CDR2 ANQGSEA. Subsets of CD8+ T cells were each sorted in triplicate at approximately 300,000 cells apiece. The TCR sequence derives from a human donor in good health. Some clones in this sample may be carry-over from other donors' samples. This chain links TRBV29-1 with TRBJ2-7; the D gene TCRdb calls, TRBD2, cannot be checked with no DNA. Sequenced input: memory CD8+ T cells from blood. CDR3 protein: CSVEGPGYEQYF.